These 29 T cell receptor beta chains came from one sample sequenced in a study of blood T cell repertoires in COVID-19. Generated by immunoSEQ multiplex PCR, the TCRdb table keeps only in-frame clones and is missing some. The top ten hold roughly 4% of the sample, which has roughly 250,000 clones, 84% seen once. Sequenced input: peripheral blood. Receptors were obtained from a man over 45 with acute or convalescent COVID-19.

The V gene is TRBV11-2, the J gene TRBJ1-2; weak D call: TRBD1 (6 bases). V was clipped by 5 bases and J by 3 bases, with 16 bases between them. Germline CDR1 is SGHAT and CDR2 is FQNNGV. The CDR3 length is 15 residues. The CDR3 is CASSQPGTFHYGYTF. CDR3 in DNA: TGTGCCAGCAGCCAACCCGGGACATTTCACTATGGCTACACCTTC.

The rearrangement uses TRBV3-1 (or the pseudogene TRBV3-2) and TRBJ2-1, with 7 bases lining up with TRBD2. This CDR3 region has 17 residues. With 2 bases clipped from V and 6 bases from J, the junction kept 13 bases outside the gene matches. Germline CDR1 is LGHDT and CDR2 is YNNKEL (reference sequence). The CDR3 region has the DNA TGTGCCAGCAGCCAAAGGGACGGCGGGAGCCTCCGCAATGAGCAGTTCTTC. Translating gives CASSQRDGGSLRNEQFF.

Within the sample, this clone is medium-sized. The chain uses TRBV6-5 and TRBJ2-3, with 14 bases lining up with TRBD2. The CDR3 spans 15 residues. The germline V gene encodes CDR1 MNHEY and CDR2 SVGAGI. Trimming cost V 5 bases and J 4 bases; bases outside gene matches: 2. This CDR3 is CASSTGLAGADTQYF. CDR3 nucleotide sequence: TGTGCCAGCAGTACGGGACTAGCGGGAGCAGATACGCAGTATTTT.

This clone was detected once. This chain uses TRBV9 with TRBJ2-2, with 8 positions matching TRBD1. There are 16 residues in the CDR3. Germline CDR1 SGDLS, CDR2 YYNGEE. With V trimmed by 3 bases and J by 2 bases, 6 bases remained unmatched. The CDR3 sequence: CASSAWTGSNTGELFF. In nucleotides, the CDR3 is TGTGCCAGCAGCGCCTGGACAGGGAGCAACACCGGGGAGCTGTTTTTT. The whole variable domain, remainder taken from reference TRBV9 and TRBJ2-2, is DSGVTQTPKHLITATGQRVTLRCSPRSGDLSVYWYQQSLDQGLQFLIQYYNGEERAKGNILERFSAQQFPDLHSELNLSSLELGDSALYFCASSAWTGSNTGELFFGEGSRLTVL.

DNA of the CDR3: TGTGCCAGCAGTGTAAGGGGACTCTATGGCTACACCTTC. Residues: CASSVRGLYGYTF. This chain joins TRBV2 and TRBJ1-2; D perhaps matches TRBD1 (5 bases). Trimming took 4 bases from V and 4 from J, leaving 10 bases between them. This CDR3 region has 13 residues. Germline-derived CDR1 and CDR2 are SNHLY and FYNNEI. The entire variable domain, with the rest obtained from reference TRBV2 and TRBJ1-2, is as follows: EPEVTQTPSHQVTQMGQEVILRCVPISNHLYFYWYRQILGQKVEFLVSFYNNEISEKSEIFDDQFSVERPDGSNFTLKIRSTKLEDSAMYFCASSVRGLYGYTFGSGTRLTVV.

The chain couples TRBV28 to TRBJ1-4, with D maybe TRBD1 (5 bases). Germline CDR1 reads MDHEN; CDR2 reads SYDVKM. Trimming took 2 bases from V and 7 from J, leaving 20 bases between them. The CDR3 contains 17 residues. This CDR3 reads CASSLGKGPYLVEKLFF. Written as DNA, the CDR3 is TGTGCCAGCAGTTTAGGCAAGGGGCCTTATCTGGTTGAAAAACTGTTTTTT. Combining the CDR3 with reference TRBV28 and TRBJ1-4 gives the whole variable domain DVKVTQSSRYLVKRTGEKVFLECVQDMDHENMFWYRQDPGLGLRLIYFSYDVKMKEKGDIPEGYSVSREKKERFSLILESASTNQTSMYLCASSLGKGPYLVEKLFFGSGTQLSVL.

V gene TRBV5-4 combines with J gene TRBJ1-1; D unresolved. Trimming took 2 bases from V and 4 from J, leaving 12 bases between them. The germline CDR1 and CDR2 sequences are SGHNT and YYREEE (reference sequence). The CDR3 has 14 amino acids. CDR3 DNA: TGTGCCAGCAGCTTACGGGGAGTGGGCACTGAAGCTTTCTTT. Translating gives CASSLRGVGTEAFF.

V and J are TRBV3-1 (or the pseudogene TRBV3-2) and TRBJ2-7; 12 positions agree with TRBD2. CDR3 size: 16 residues. The ends lost 4 bases at V and 4 bases at J; junction bases unmatched: 8. Germline-derived CDR1 and CDR2 are LGHDT and YNNKEL (reference sequence). Written as DNA, the CDR3 is TGTGCCAGCAGCCCAAATCCACTAGCGGGGGGTTACGAGCAGTACTTC. Its translation is CASSPNPLAGGYEQYF.

This chain uses TRBV5-1 with TRBJ1-4; D remains unclear. CDR3 length: 15 residues. Trimming shortened V by 4 bases and J by 0 bases, and 10 bases separated the two germline ends. Germline assignment: CDR1 SGHRS and CDR2 YFSETQ. As DNA, the CDR3 is TGCGCCAGCAGCGGCGCGGGTGCAACTAATGAAAAACTGTTTTTT. Protein: CASSGAGATNEKLFF. Complete variable domain (other parts from reference TRBV5-1 and TRBJ1-4): KAGVTQTPRYLIKTRGQQVTLSCSPISGHRSVSWYQQTPGQGLQFLFEYFSETQRNKGNFPGRFSGRQFSNSRSEMNVSTLELGDSALYLCASSGAGATNEKLFFGSGTQLSVL.

This chain joins TRBV6-5 and TRBJ1-1; 8 bases agree with TRBD1. This CDR3 has 14 amino acids. Per germline, CDR1 MNHEY and CDR2 SVGAGI. Unmatched junction bases numbered 8, after V lost 5 bases and J lost 6 bases. The CDR3 region has the DNA TGTGCCAGCAGTCAGGGACAGGCGTCCGCTGAAGCTTTCTTT. It yields the protein CASSQGQASAEAFF.

The chain's CDR3 is CATSRDIAEPNEKLFF. The CDR3 coding sequence is TGTGCCACCAGCAGAGATATAGCAGAACCTAATGAAAAACTGTTTTTT. The rearrangement joins TRBV15 to TRBJ1-4; no definite D call. The CDR3 consists of 16 residues. From germline, CDR1 is LNHNV and CDR2 YYDKDF (reference sequence). Trimming left V 0 bases short and J 3 bases short, with 11 bases between. Variable domain in full (rest from reference TRBV15 and TRBJ1-4): DAMVIQNPRYQVTQFGKPVTLSCSQTLNHNVMYWYQQKSSQAPKLLFHYYDKDFNNEADTPDNFQSRRPNTSFCFLDIRSPGLGDTAMYLCATSRDIAEPNEKLFFGSGTQLSVL.

The CDR3 DNA reads TGTGCCAGCAGGCGAGAGAAGGGGACTGAAGCTTTCTTT. The encoded protein is CASRREKGTEAFF. V gene TRBV5-4 combines with J gene TRBJ1-1, with D possibly matching TRBD1 (5 bases). This CDR3 is 13 amino acids long. Germline lookup yields CDR1 SGHNT and CDR2 YYREEE (reference sequence). V was pared by 5 bases and J by 5 bases, with 13 bases between.

Remarks on this clone: This same CDR3 is encoded by further DNA sequences in the sample. The CDR3 bases are TGTGCCTGGAGTGTTCTCTACGAGCAGTACTTC. It yields the protein CAWSVLYEQYF. V and J are TRBV30 and TRBJ2-7, with D hard to call. V was shortened by 0 bases and J by 3 bases, with 3 bases between the two germline ends. CDR3 length: 11 residues. The germline gives CDR1 GTSNPN, CDR2 SVGIG (reference sequence). Drawing the rest from reference TRBV30 and TRBJ2-7, the complete variable domain is SQTIHQWPATLVQPVGSPLSLECTVEGTSNPNLYWYRQAAGRGLQLLFYSVGIGQISSEVPQNLSASRPQDRQFILSSKKLLLSDSGFYLCAWSVLYEQYFGPGTRLTVT.

The V gene is TRBV12-5, the J gene TRBJ1-1; tentative D call: TRBD1 (5 bases). The V end lost 2 bases, the J end lost 4 bases, and 8 bases lay between the germline ends. The germline gives CDR1 LGHNT, CDR2 FRNRAP. CDR3 length: 13 residues. CDR3: CASGLQGGTEAFF. In nucleotides, the CDR3 is TGTGCTAGTGGTTTGCAGGGAGGCACTGAAGCTTTCTTT.

V usage is TRBV19 and J usage is TRBJ1-1; 9 bases agree with TRBD1. The CDR3 extends over 15 amino acids. Germline lookup yields CDR1 LNHDA and CDR2 SQIVND (reference sequence). Trimming took 4 bases from V and 4 from J; bases not matched to a gene: 7. CDR3 bases: TGTGCCAGTAGTAGGCACCGACAGGGGGGCACTGAAGCTTTCTTT. Translated, it gives CASSRHRQGGTEAFF.

This sequence joins TRBV5-1 and TRBJ2-6; perhaps TRBD2 as D (6 bases). The V gene's germline CDR1 is SGHRS and CDR2 YFSETQ. The CDR3 is 19 amino acids. V shed 1 base and J shed 5 bases, with 22 bases lying between them. Here the CDR3 reads CASSLSRRGTSSRANVLTF. CDR3 nucleotides: TGCGCCAGCAGCTTGAGTCGGCGGGGTACCTCCTCCCGGGCCAACGTCCTGACTTTC. Full variable domain (remainder filled in from reference TRBV5-1 and TRBJ2-6): KAGVTQTPRYLIKTRGQQVTLSCSPISGHRSVSWYQQTPGQGLQFLFEYFSETQRNKGNFPGRFSGRQFSNSRSEMNVSTLELGDSALYLCASSLSRRGTSSRANVLTFGAGSRLTVL.

CDR3 sequence reads: CASSQGRSGEQYF. The CDR3 region has the DNA TGTGCCAGCTCACAAGGTCGATCGGGTGAGCAGTACTTC. V gene TRBV18 combines with J gene TRBJ2-7, with D unclear. The CDR3 is 13 amino acids. Looked up from germline, CDR1 is KGHSH and CDR2 is LQKENI. V was clipped by 4 bases and J by 7 bases, with 14 bases between them.

The gene calls are TRBV5-1 and TRBJ2-1; 7 bases map to TRBD1. The CDR3 is 12 amino acids. Germline V gene data show CDR1 as SGHRS and CDR2 as YFSETQ. V lost 3 bases and J lost 8; bases outside the gene matches: 2. The CDR3 reads CASSSQGHEQFF. In nucleotides, the CDR3 is TGCGCCAGCAGCTCACAGGGGCATGAGCAGTTCTTC.

This clone was recorded once. This sequence joins TRBV19 and TRBJ1-2, with TRBD1 identical over 8 bases. The junction had 4 bases not matched to a gene; V was cut back by 6 bases and J by 4 bases. This CDR3 is built from 13 residues. Germline loops: CDR1 LNHDA, CDR2 SQIVND (reference sequence). CDR3 residues: CASRIDRGYGYTF. The CDR3 nucleotides are TGTGCCAGTAGAATCGACAGGGGCTATGGCTACACCTTC.

The chain combines TRBV2 with TRBJ2-5; D possibly corresponds to TRBD1 (6 bases). Germline lookup yields CDR1 SNHLY and CDR2 FYNNEI. This CDR3 has 14 residues. V lost 1 base and J 5 bases, leaving 11 bases between the germline ends. The CDR3 DNA reads TGTGCCAGCAGTGAAGAACAGGGTCCGGAGACCCAGTACTTC. Protein: CASSEEQGPETQYF.

V gene TRBV30 combines with J gene TRBJ1-1; possible D gene TRBD1, 6 bases. The CDR3 is 12 residues long. CDR1 is GTSNPN, CDR2 SVGIG, per germline (reference sequence). The V and J ends lost 3 bases and 6 bases respectively, with 11 bases between them. The CDR3 DNA reads as TGTGCCTGGAGCCCAGGGGAGCCTGAAGCTTTCTTT. Its protein is CAWSPGEPEAFF.

This chain links TRBV2 with TRBJ1-3; possibly TRBD1 for D (6 bases). The CDR3 is made up of 15 amino acids. Germline V gene lookup returns CDR1 SNHLY and CDR2 FYNNEI. V lost 6 bases, J lost 2 bases, and 14 bases lay in between. CDR3 sequence (DNA): TGTGCCAGCAGCTATGATGGGACAACTGGAAACACCATATATTTT. Translated: CASSYDGTTGNTIYF. The full variable domain, its missing parts supplied by reference TRBV2 and TRBJ1-3, is EPEVTQTPSHQVTQMGQEVILRCVPISNHLYFYWYRQILGQKVEFLVSFYNNEISEKSEIFDDQFSVERPDGSNFTLKIRSTKLEDSAMYFCASSYDGTTGNTIYFGEGSWLTVV.

In the case of this clone: The sample has other DNA sequences that encode this CDR3 too. The gene calls are TRBV5-1 and TRBJ1-4; the match to TRBD1 covers 10 bases. This CDR3 contains 15 residues. CDR1 is SGHRS, CDR2 YFSETQ, per germline. With 0 bases clipped from V and 8 bases from J, the junction kept 4 bases outside the gene matches. CDR3 nucleotide sequence: TGCGCCAGCAGCTTGGTGGGACAGGGGAACGAAAAACTGTTTTTT. Translated: CASSLVGQGNEKLFF.

The V call is TRBV19, the J call TRBJ2-5; weak D call: TRBD1 (6 bases). The CDR3 loop spans 13 amino acids. V was trimmed by 8 bases and J by 4 bases, leaving 14 bases between them. Germline V lookup: CDR1 LNHDA, CDR2 SQIVND (reference sequence). The CDR3 sequence is CASGQFSGETQYF. CDR3 DNA sequence: TGTGCCAGTGGACAGTTCTCGGGAGAGACCCAGTACTTC. Looking up the rest from reference TRBV19 and TRBJ2-5 gives the full variable domain: DGGITQSPKYLFRKEGQNVTLSCEQNLNHDAMYWYRQDPGQGLRLIYYSQIVNDFQKGDIAEGYSVSREKKESFPLTVTSAQKNPTAFYLCASGQFSGETQYFGPGTRLLVL.

J is TRBJ2-3 and V is TRBV19; 14 nucleotides match TRBD2. Germline-derived CDR1 and CDR2 are LNHDA and SQIVND (reference sequence). Germline trimming cut 4 bases from V and 2 bases from J; bases unmatched to any gene: 5. The CDR3 runs to 17 residues. The CDR3, as DNA: TGTGCCAGTAGTACGGGACTAGCGGGAGAGTACACAGATACGCAGTATTTT. Its translation is CASSTGLAGEYTDTQYF.

The chain is built from TRBV9 and TRBJ1-3, with TRBD1 matching 7 bases. Germline CDR1 reads SGDLS; CDR2 reads YYNGEE. The CDR3 spans 19 residues. The J segment lost 1 base and the V segment lost 5 bases, leaving 18 bases of the junction unmatched. CDR3 protein: CASSRTQGFLPASGNTIYF. The CDR3 coding sequence is TGTGCCAGCAGTCGAACACAGGGGTTTCTACCCGCGTCTGGAAACACCATATATTTT.

The rearrangement joins TRBV24-1 to TRBJ1-5; 10 bases match TRBD1. The CDR3 spans 15 residues. Germline V gene sequence: CDR1 KGHDR, CDR2 SFDVKD. Losses at the gene ends were 4 bases for V and 4 bases for J; bases not matched to a gene: 3. The CDR3: CATSERGQGNQPQHF. For the CDR3, the DNA is TGTGCCACCAGTGAACGGGGACAGGGGAATCAGCCCCAGCATTTT.

This clone came up once. V and J are TRBV27 and TRBJ2-5, with 10 bases that match TRBD2. V lost 6 bases, J lost 2 bases, and 12 bases stayed unmatched. CDR1 is MNHEY and CDR2 is SMNVEV in the germline V gene (reference sequence). The CDR3 length is 17 residues. The CDR3 region is CASSPSRLAGVQETQYF. The CDR3 DNA is TGTGCCAGCAGCCCGTCCCGCCTAGCGGGAGTTCAAGAGACCCAGTACTTC.

This clone was seen only a few times. The chain uses TRBV5-4 and TRBJ2-7; 11 nucleotides match TRBD1. This CDR3 is 15 amino acids long. V lost 2 bases and J lost 1; bases outside the gene matches: 2. Germline assignment: CDR1 SGHNT and CDR2 YYREEE (reference sequence). This CDR3 reads CASSFGTGGSYEQYF. CDR3 in DNA: TGTGCCAGCAGCTTCGGGACAGGGGGTTCCTACGAGCAGTACTTC.